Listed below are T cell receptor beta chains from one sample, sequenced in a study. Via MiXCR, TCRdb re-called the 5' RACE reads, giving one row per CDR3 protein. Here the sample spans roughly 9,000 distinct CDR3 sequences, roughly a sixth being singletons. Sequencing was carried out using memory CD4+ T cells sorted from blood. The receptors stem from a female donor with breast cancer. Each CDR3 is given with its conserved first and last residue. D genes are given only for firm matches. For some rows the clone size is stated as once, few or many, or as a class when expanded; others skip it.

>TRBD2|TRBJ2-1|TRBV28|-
CASSPRGLAGANEQFF
TGTGCCAGCAGTCCCCGTGGGCTAGCGGGAGCCAATGAGCAGTTCTTC
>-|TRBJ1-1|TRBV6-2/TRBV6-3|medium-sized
CASSLLPQGTEAFF
TGTGCCAGCAGCCTCCTCCCCCAGGGCACTGAAGCTTTCTTT
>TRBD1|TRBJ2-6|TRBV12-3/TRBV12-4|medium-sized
CASSPETGRGSGANVLTF
TGTGCCAGCAGTCCTGAGACAGGGAGAGGGTCTGGGGCCAACGTCCTGACTTTC
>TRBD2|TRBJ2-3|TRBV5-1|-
CASSPQFRLAGGPGTQYF
TGCGCCAGCAGCCCCCAATTTAGACTAGCGGGAGGGCCGGGTACGCAGTATTTT
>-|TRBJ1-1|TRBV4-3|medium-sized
CASSQVGEGTTEAFF
TGCGCCAGCAGCCAAGTAGGTGAGGGGACCACTGAAGCTTTCTTT
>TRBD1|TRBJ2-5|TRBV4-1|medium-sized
CASSPRQGETQYF
TGCGCCAGCAGCCCTAGACAGGGAGAGACCCAGTACTTC
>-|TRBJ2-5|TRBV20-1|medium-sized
CSALQGTQYF
TGCAGTGCCCTACAAGGGACCCAGTACTTC
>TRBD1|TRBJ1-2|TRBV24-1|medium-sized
CATSDSGTGGGYTF
TGTGCCACCAGTGATTCCGGGACAGGAGGTGGCTACACCTTC
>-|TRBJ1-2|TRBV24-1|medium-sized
CATSDRQSGDYGYTF
TGTGCCACCAGTGATCGACAGTCAGGAGACTATGGCTACACCTTC
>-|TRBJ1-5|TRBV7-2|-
CASGLAGAGQPQHF
TGTGCCAGCGGCTTAGCAGGGGCAGGGCAGCCCCAACATTTT
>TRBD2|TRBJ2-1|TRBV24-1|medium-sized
CATSVSLAGVNEQFF
TGTGCCACCAGTGTATCGCTAGCGGGAGTTAATGAGCAGTTCTTC
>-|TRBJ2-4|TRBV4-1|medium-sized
CASSPRVAAKNIQYF
TGCGCCAGCAGCCCTAGAGTGGCAGCCAAAAACATTCAGTACTTC
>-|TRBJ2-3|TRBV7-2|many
CASSSPGVRDTQYF
TGTGCCAGCAGCTCCCCAGGGGTGAGAGATACGCAGTATTTT
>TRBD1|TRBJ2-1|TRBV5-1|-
CASSTQGADERFF
TGCGCCAGCAGCACCCAGGGGGCGGATGAGCGGTTCTTC
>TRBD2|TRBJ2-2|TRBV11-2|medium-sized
CASSTGTSGNTGELFF
TGTGCCAGCAGCACCGGGACTAGCGGAAACACCGGGGAGCTGTTTTTT
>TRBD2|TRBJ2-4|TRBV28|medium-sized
CASSSREGGKNIQYF
TGTGCCAGCAGCTCGCGGGAGGGCGGGAAAAACATTCAGTACTTC
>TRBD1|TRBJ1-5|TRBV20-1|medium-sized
CSASKGDRPYNQPQHF
TGCAGTGCTTCAAAGGGGGACAGGCCTTACAATCAGCCCCAGCATTTT
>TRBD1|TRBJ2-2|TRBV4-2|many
CASSQAPPGQGITGELFF
TGTGCCAGCAGCCAAGCCCCTCCGGGACAGGGGATCACCGGGGAGCTGTTTTTT
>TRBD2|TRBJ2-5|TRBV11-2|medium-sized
CASSLMSSGGLGTQYF
TGTGCCAGCAGTCTTATGTCCAGCGGGGGGCTCGGGACCCAGTACTTC
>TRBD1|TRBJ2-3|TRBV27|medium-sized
CASSNGQGTDTQYF
TGTGCCAGCAGCAACGGACAGGGAACAGATACGCAGTATTTT
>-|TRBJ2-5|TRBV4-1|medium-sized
CASSQEPTGAQETQYF
TGCGCCAGCAGCCAAGAGCCAACGGGTGCCCAAGAGACCCAGTACTTC
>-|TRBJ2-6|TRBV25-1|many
CASSEVGGGTGANVLTF
TGTGCCAGCAGTGAAGTGGGGGGGGGCACTGGGGCCAACGTCCTGACTTTC
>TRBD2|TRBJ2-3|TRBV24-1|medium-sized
CATSLAGGQDTQYF
TGTGCCACCAGTCTAGCGGGGGGGCAGGATACGCAGTATTTT
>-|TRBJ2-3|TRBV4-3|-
CASSQDSGHGTDTQYF
TGCGCCAGCAGCCAAGATTCCGGGCACGGCACAGATACGCAGTATTTT
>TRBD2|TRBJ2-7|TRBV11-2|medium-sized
CASSPMAGGSGEQYF
TGTGCCAGCAGCCCCATGGCGGGAGGCTCCGGGGAGCAGTACTTC
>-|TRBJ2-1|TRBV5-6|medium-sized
CASSSWENEQFF
TGTGCCAGCAGCTCCTGGGAGAATGAGCAGTTCTTC
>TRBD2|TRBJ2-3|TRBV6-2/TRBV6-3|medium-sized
CASSYSTGLAGSTDTQYF
TGTGCCAGCAGTTACTCCACCGGACTAGCGGGGAGCACAGATACGCAGTATTTT
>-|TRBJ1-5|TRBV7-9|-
CASSLDGSGGPQRF
TGTGCCAGCAGCTTAGACGGCTCCGGGGGGCCCCAGCGTTTT
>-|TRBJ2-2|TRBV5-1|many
CASSLWYQFANTGELFF
TGCGCCAGCAGCTTGTGGTACCAGTTCGCGAACACCGGGGAGCTGTTTTTT
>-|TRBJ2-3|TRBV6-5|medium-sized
CASSYRGPTDTQYF
TGTGCCAGCAGTTACCGGGGGCCGACAGATACGCAGTATTTT
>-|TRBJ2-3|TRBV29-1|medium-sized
CSVVSSDTQYF
TGCAGCGTTGTGAGCTCAGATACGCAGTATTTT
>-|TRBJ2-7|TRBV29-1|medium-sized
CSVEDSWGEQYF
TGCAGCGTTGAAGATAGCTGGGGCGAGCAGTACTTC
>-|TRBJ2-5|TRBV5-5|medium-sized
CASSLDGEETQYF
TGTGCCAGCAGCTTGGACGGTGAAGAGACCCAGTACTTC
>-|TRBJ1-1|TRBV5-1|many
CASSLQDPNTEAFF
TGCGCCAGCAGCTTACAGGACCCCAACACTGAAGCTTTCTTT
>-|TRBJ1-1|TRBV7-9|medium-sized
CASRSRKTLGTEAFF
TGTGCCAGCAGGTCCCGGAAAACGCTAGGTACTGAAGCTTTCTTT
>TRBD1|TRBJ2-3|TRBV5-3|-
CARSLGDRVTDTQYF
TGTGCCAGAAGCTTGGGGGACAGGGTAACAGATACGCAGTATTTT
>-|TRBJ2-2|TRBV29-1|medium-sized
CSVEGQTADTGELFF
TGCAGCGTTGAAGGACAGACAGCGGACACCGGGGAGCTGTTTTTT
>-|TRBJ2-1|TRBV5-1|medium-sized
CASSLLQGLEQFF
TGCGCCAGCAGCCTCCTCCAAGGCCTTGAGCAGTTCTTC
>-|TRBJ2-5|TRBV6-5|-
CASSYSSRGGAETQYF
TGTGCCAGCAGTTACTCGAGTCGCGGGGGCGCGGAGACCCAGTACTTC
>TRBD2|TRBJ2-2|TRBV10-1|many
CASSATGLAENTGELFF
TGCGCCAGCAGTGCCACGGGGCTAGCGGAGAACACCGGGGAGCTGTTTTTT
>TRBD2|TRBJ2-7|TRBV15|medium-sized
CATSRDGLAASYEQYF
TGTGCCACCAGCAGAGATGGACTAGCGGCGTCCTACGAGCAGTACTTC
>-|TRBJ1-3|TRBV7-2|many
CASSLAGLETGNTIYF
TGTGCCAGCAGCTTGGCGGGTCTGGAGACTGGAAACACCATATATTTT
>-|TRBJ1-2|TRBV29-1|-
CSVDPGGAGGYTF
TGCAGCGTTGATCCGGGGGGCGCAGGTGGCTACACCTTC
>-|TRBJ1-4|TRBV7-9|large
CASTASTNEKLFF
TGTGCCAGCACAGCATCAACTAATGAAAAACTGTTTTTT
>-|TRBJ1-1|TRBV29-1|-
CSVLPRNTEAFF
TGCAGCGTCCTCCCCAGGAACACTGAAGCTTTCTTT